This T cell receptor (beta chain) came from a study of human T cells and chemical hapten exposure (dated by TCRdb to about 2021). The study in broad terms: Libraries were combined into a pool for sequencing, and differences in TCR yield between samples came mainly from small differences in library volumes within the pool. From each blood RNA sample, both TCR alpha and TCR beta chains were sequenced. The study tracked peripheral blood TCR repertoire changes in vivo during primary and secondary sensitization to the hapten diphenylcyclopropenone (DPC) in alopecia patients. Study-wide conclusions, independent of this receptor: Repeated subsampling changed both the strength of the expansion versus patch-test correlation and the threshold at which the correlation became significant. The number of TCRs above 1 in 1000 frequency did not change with DPC sensitization; there was no evidence of global repertoire structure alterations.

Libraries were prepared through RACE. Instrument used: NextSeq 500. During library preparation, unique molecular identifiers were attached to individual cDNA molecules so that TCRs could be counted quantitatively and reproducibly. Per the original workflow: Samples had a median of approximately 96,000 TCRs, with a range from 23,224 to 690,600. The Decombinator software suite was used to annotate V, J and CDR3 in the TCR reads. For the PS versus PT1 abundance plots, all samples were subsampled to the same number of TCRs (28,000). TCRs were defined as expanded if absent before sensitization and observed at least eight times at the 2-week time point. Using fastp at Q25 and MiXCR, TCRdb reprocessed the public reads and kept productive beta chains. Entries are consolidated by CDR3 protein sequence, retaining the most common genes and DNA. TCRdb, not the authors, supplied the V and J calls. A total of 65,000 to 80,000 distinct CDR3 sequences appear in this sample, over 8.5% of them only once. The ten largest clones add up to roughly 1.5% of the sample.

Sequences SNHLY (CDR1) and FYNNEI (CDR2) are obtained from the germline V gene. The CDR3 measures 15 amino acids from cysteine to phenylalanine. Only the CDR3 part of the read is kept: 45 bases, read in frame from the first base. V is shortened by 4 bases, J by 2 bases, and the region joining them spans 13 bases. This specimen's time point label, per the study, means: healthy volunteer bleed at 6 weeks. Unfractionated whole blood was collected in Tempus Blood RNA tubes, and total RNA was extracted from that blood. Roughly five healthy volunteers were used as TCR sequencing controls and were bled at day 0, 2 weeks and 6 weeks. To note about this clonotype: It lacks a known antigen. Qualities for individual bases were not recorded, and no much larger clone is one base off.

The sample was whole blood. The chain couples TRBV2 to TRBJ2-3, with TRBD2 as a weak D call on 7 bases. The receptor was derived from a male donor in good health. Some clones in this sample may be carry-over from other donors' samples. CDR3 sequence: CASSGWGGDTDTQYF. The nucleotides are TGTGCCAGCAGTGGTTGGGGGGGCGACACAGATACGCAGTATTTT.